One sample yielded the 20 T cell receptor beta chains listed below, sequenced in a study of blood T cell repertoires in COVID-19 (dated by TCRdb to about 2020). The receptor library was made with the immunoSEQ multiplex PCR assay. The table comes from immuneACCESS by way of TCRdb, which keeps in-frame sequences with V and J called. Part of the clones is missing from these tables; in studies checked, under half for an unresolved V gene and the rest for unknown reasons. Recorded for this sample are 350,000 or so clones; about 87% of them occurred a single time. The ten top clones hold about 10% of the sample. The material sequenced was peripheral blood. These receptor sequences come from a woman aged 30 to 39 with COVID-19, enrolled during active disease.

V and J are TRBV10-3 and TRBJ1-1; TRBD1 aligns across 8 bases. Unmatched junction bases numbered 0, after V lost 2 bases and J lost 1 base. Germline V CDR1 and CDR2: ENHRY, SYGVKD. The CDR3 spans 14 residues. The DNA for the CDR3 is TGTGCCATCAGTGAGCAGGGGGCGAACACTGAAGCTTTCTTT. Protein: CAISEQGANTEAFF.

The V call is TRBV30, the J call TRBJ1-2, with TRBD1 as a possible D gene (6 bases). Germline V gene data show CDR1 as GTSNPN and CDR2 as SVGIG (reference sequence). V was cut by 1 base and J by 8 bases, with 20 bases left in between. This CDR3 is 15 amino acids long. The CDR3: CAWSGGQRVDLGYTF. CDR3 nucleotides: TGTGCCTGGAGTGGAGGACAGCGAGTCGATTTGGGCTACACCTTC.

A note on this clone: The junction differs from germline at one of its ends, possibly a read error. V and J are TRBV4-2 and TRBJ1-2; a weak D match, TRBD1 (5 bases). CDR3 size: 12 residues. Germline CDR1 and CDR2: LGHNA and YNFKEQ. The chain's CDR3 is CASGGGNDGYTF. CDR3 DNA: TGTGCCAGCGGGGGAGGTAACGATGGCTACACCTTC.

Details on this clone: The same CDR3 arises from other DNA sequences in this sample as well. In DNA form, the CDR3 reads TGTGCCTGGGGACAGGGATACGAGCAGTACTTC. This gives the protein CAWGQGYEQYF. The chain employs TRBV30 and TRBJ2-7, with TRBD1 matching 8 bases. V gave up 5 bases and J gave up 4 bases; unmatched junction bases: 1. This CDR3 has 11 amino acids. Germline assignment: CDR1 GTSNPN and CDR2 SVGIG (reference sequence).

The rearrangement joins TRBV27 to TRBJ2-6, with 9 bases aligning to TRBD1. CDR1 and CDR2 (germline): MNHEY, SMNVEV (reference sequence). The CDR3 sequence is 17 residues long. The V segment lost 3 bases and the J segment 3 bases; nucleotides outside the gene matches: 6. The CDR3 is CASSLDRGVGGANVLTF. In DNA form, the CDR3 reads TGTGCCAGCAGTTTGGACAGGGGTGTGGGTGGGGCCAACGTCCTGACTTTC.

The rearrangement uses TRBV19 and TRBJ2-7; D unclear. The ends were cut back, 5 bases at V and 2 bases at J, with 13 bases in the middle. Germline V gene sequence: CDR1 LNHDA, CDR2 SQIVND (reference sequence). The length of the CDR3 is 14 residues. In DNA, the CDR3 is TGTGCCAGTAGTGCGCCAAGAGTCCCCTACGAGCAGTACTTC. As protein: CASSAPRVPYEQYF.

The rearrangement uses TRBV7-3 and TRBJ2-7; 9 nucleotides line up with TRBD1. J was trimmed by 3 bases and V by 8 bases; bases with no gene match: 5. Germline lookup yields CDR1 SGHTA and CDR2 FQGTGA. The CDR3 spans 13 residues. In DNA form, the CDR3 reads TGTGCCAGCGGCCTGGGACAGGGCTACGAGCAGTACTTC. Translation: CASGLGQGYEQYF.

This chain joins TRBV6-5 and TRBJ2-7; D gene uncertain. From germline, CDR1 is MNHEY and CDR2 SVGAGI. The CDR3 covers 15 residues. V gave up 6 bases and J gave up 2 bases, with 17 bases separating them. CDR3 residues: CASRYSNSLAYEQYF. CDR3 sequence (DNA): TGTGCCAGCAGGTATTCGAACAGTTTGGCCTACGAGCAGTACTTC.

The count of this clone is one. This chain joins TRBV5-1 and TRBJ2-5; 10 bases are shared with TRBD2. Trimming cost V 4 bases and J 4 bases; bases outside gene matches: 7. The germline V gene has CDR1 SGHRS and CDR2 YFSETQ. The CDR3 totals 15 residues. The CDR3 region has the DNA TGCGCCAGCAGCCCTAGCGGGAGTGGGGGAGAGACCCAGTACTTC. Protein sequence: CASSPSGSGGETQYF.

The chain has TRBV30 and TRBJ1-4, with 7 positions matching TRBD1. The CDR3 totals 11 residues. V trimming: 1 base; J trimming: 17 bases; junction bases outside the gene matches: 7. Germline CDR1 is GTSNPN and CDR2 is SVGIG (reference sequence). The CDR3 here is CAWSARGAAFF. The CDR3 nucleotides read TGTGCCTGGAGTGCCAGGGGGGCTGCTTTTTTT.

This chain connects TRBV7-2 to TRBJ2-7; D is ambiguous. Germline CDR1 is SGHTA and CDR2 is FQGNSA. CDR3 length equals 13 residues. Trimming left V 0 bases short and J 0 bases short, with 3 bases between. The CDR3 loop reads CASSLASSYEQYF. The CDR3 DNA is TGTGCCAGCAGCTTAGCCAGCTCCTACGAGCAGTACTTC.

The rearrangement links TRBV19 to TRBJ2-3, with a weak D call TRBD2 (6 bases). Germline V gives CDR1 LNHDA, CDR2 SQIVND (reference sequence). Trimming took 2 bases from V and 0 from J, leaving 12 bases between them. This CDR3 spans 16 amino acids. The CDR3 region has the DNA TGTGCCAGTAGTATATTTAGCGGATCTAGCACAGATACGCAGTATTTT. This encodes CASSIFSGSSTDTQYF.

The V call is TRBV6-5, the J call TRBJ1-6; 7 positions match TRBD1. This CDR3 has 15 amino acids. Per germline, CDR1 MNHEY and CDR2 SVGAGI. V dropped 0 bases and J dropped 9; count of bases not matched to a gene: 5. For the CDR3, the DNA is TGTGCCAGCAGTTACTCCGGGACAGATGGTTCACCCCTCCACTTT. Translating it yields CASSYSGTDGSPLHF.

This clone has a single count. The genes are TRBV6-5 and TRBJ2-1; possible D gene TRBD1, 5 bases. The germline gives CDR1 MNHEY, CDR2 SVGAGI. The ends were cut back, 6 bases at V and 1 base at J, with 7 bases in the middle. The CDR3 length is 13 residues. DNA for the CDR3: TGTGCCAGCAGCCCAGGGTCCTACAATGAGCAGTTCTTC. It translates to CASSPGSYNEQFF.

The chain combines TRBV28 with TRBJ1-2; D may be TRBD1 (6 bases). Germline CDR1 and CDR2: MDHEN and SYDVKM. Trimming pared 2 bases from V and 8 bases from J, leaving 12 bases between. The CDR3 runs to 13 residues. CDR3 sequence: CASSLMGQGGYTF. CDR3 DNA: TGTGCCAGCAGTTTAATGGGACAAGGGGGCTACACCTTC.

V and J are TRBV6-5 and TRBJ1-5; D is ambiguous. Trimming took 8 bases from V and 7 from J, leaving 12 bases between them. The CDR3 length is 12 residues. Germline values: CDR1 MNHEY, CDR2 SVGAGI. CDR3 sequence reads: CASARAGQPQHF. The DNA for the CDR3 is TGTGCCAGCGCCCGCGCGGGGCAGCCCCAGCATTTT.

CDR3 nucleotide sequence: TGCGCCAGCAGCCAAGTAACTAGCGGAACCGCAAATGAGCAGTTCTTC. Its protein product is CASSQVTSGTANEQFF. The chain carries TRBV4-1 and TRBJ2-1; 8 bases align to TRBD2. The V gene end was trimmed by 1 base and the J gene end by 7 bases; junction bases not matched to a gene: 9. In germline, CDR1 is MGHRA, CDR2 YSYEKL. This CDR3 is 16 amino acids long.

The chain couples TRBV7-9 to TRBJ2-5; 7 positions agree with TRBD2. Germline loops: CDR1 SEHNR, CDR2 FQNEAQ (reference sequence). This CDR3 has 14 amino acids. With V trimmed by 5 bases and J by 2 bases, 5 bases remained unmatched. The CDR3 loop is CASSLSGAQETQYF. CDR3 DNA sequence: TGTGCCAGCAGCCTAAGCGGGGCACAAGAGACCCAGTACTTC.

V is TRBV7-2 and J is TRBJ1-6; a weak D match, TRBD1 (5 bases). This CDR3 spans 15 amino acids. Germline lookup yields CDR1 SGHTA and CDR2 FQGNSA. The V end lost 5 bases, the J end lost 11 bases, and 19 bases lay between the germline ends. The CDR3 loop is CASSPPGGPITPLHF. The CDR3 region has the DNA TGTGCCAGCAGCCCCCCCGGGGGTCCAATTACACCCCTCCACTTT.

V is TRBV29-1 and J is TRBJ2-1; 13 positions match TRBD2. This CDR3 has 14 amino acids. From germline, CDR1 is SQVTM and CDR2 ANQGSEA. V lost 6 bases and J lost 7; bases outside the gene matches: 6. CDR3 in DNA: TGCAGCGTGGTCGGACTAGCGGGAGTAAATGAGCAGTTCTTC. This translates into CSVVGLAGVNEQFF.